This T cell receptor beta chain was sequenced in a study of cytomegalovirus exposure and HLA in healthy donors. The overall study: A prior analysis found about 110 million unique TCR beta sequences from approximately 200 million T cells. General observations from the study: Researchers had no immune exposure information except CMV serostatus available.

A note on this clone: Its cognate antigen is unknown.

All donors participated as healthy donors of bone marrow. Primers for the PCR totalled 60 Vbeta and 13 Jbeta. The table came from immunoSEQ multiplex PCR; TCRdb's copy has only in-frame clones and leaves some out. The sample totals approximately 120,000 clones; its top ten clones hold 2% to 2.5%. Germline lookup yields CDR1 MNHEY and CDR2 SVGAGI. Trimming took 0 bases from V and 5 from J; bases not matched to a gene: 5. This CDR3 region has 15 residues. The sequence was obtained from a man aged 35 to 55 in good health and CMV-seronegative. The chain links TRBV6-5 to TRBJ1-1; 8 positions agree with TRBD1. The sequenced sample was PBMCs. CDR3 sequence (DNA): TGTGCCAGCAGTTACTCGTGGCAGGGGGCAACTGAAGCTTTCTTT. Encoded protein: CASSYSWQGATEAFF.